These 13 T cell receptor beta chains came from one sample sequenced in a study of T cell responses to AZD1222 COVID-19 vaccine. The table came from immunoSEQ multiplex PCR; TCRdb's copy has only in-frame clones and leaves some out. The sample has under 150,000 clones; roughly nine tenths are singletons. Sequenced material: peripheral blood, taken on day 0 of AZD1222 vaccination. Receptors were obtained from an adult in good health.

The chain links TRBV11-2 to TRBJ2-1; D gene unclear. Trimming took off 0 bases at V and 7 bases at J, with 10 bases between the two ends. The length of the CDR3 is 14 residues. The V gene's germline CDR1 is SGHAT and CDR2 FQNNGV. The CDR3 nucleotides are TGTGCCAGCAGCTTAGATCCCAAAGGGAATGAGCAGTTCTTC. Protein product: CASSLDPKGNEQFF.

This clone has more than one count but fewer than ten. CDR3 sequence: CASSFTGYNEQFF. CDR3 nucleotides: TGTGCCAGCAGTTTCACCGGGTACAATGAGCAGTTCTTC. This chain connects TRBV28 to TRBJ2-1; no definite D call. The CDR3 spans 13 residues. Trimming took 3 bases from V and 4 from J, leaving 7 bases between them. Germline CDR1 reads MDHEN; CDR2 reads SYDVKM.

J is TRBJ1-1 and V is TRBV7-9; D is unclear. The CDR3 is 18 residues long. The germline gives CDR1 SEHNR, CDR2 FQNEAQ (reference sequence). V lost 3 bases to trimming and J lost 0 bases, with 20 bases between them. The CDR3 DNA reads TGTGCCAGCAGCTTGATCATTTTAAAGGCTGGGATGAACACTGAAGCTTTCTTT. As protein: CASSLIILKAGMNTEAFF.

This chain connects TRBV2 to TRBJ1-4; TRBD1 agrees at 9 bases. Germline values: CDR1 SNHLY, CDR2 FYNNEI. Trimming took 6 bases from V and 5 from J; bases not matched to a gene: 4. The CDR3 is 14 residues long. The CDR3 DNA follows: TGTGCCAGCAGAGCCGGGACAGGGAATGAAAAACTGTTTTTT. This codes for CASRAGTGNEKLFF.

This clone turned up a few times. V usage is TRBV29-1 and J usage is TRBJ2-1; 9 bases line up with TRBD1. The CDR3 length is 13 residues. J was trimmed by 4 bases and V by 7 bases; bases with no gene match: 5. Germline CDR1 SQVTM, CDR2 ANQGSEA. The DNA of the CDR3 is TGCAGCGCCCGGGACAGGGAGTACAATGAGCAGTTCTTC. Translating gives CSARDREYNEQFF.

This chain connects TRBV11-3 to TRBJ1-1; no definite D call. Trimming stripped 2 bases from V and 1 base from J, with 5 bases between. The CDR3 contains 13 residues. Germline V CDR1 and CDR2: SGHNT, YENEEA. CDR3 residues: CASSLMPNTEAFF. DNA of the CDR3: TGTGCCAGCAGCTTAATGCCGAACACTGAAGCTTTCTTT.

The chain uses TRBV3-1 (or the pseudogene TRBV3-2) and TRBJ1-2; D may be TRBD1 (6 bases). CDR3 length equals 14 residues. Trimming took off 0 bases at V and 4 bases at J, with 9 bases between the two ends. Per germline, CDR1 LGHDT and CDR2 YNNKEL (reference sequence). CDR3 in amino acids: CASSQDPGAYGYTF. In DNA form, the CDR3 reads TGTGCCAGCAGCCAAGACCCAGGGGCCTATGGCTACACCTTC.

This chain links TRBV7-2 with TRBJ2-3; D is ambiguous. The CDR3 runs to 12 residues. Germline CDR1 SGHTA, CDR2 FQGNSA. V was pared by 5 bases and J by 0 bases, with 3 bases between. For the CDR3, the DNA is TGTGCCAGCAGCGTTAGCACAGATACGCAGTATTTT. Translation gives CASSVSTDTQYF.

This clone was detected only once. J is TRBJ1-2 and V is TRBV29-1; D unresolved. The CDR3 extends over 14 amino acids. Trimming stripped 0 bases from V and 2 bases from J, with 10 bases between. The germline gives CDR1 SQVTM, CDR2 ANQGSEA. CDR3 DNA: TGCAGCGTTGAAGATGGTGCCAGCAACTATGGCTACACCTTC. This sequence encodes CSVEDGASNYGYTF. The full variable domain, completed using reference TRBV29-1 and TRBJ1-2, is SAVISQKPSRDICQRGTSLTIQCQVDSQVTMMFWYRQQPGQSLTLIATANQGSEATYESGFVIDKFPISRPNLTFSTLTVSNMSPEDSSIYLCSVEDGASNYGYTFGSGTRLTVV.

The J gene is TRBJ2-1, the V gene TRBV5-4, with D perhaps TRBD2 (5 bases). The CDR3 runs to 15 residues. CDR1 is SGHNT, CDR2 YYREEE, per germline (reference sequence). The germline V and J ends were trimmed by 5 bases and 3 bases, with 15 bases remaining between them. The CDR3 reads CASSRRADDYNEQFF. The CDR3 coding sequence is TGTGCCAGCAGTAGGCGAGCGGACGACTACAATGAGCAGTTCTTC.

This clone was recorded a few times. The genes are TRBV28 and TRBJ1-2; D is undetermined. Germline CDR1 is MDHEN and CDR2 is SYDVKM. V lost 7 bases and J 1 base, leaving 7 bases between the germline ends. The CDR3 loop spans 12 amino acids. As DNA, the CDR3 is TGTGCCAGCAACACATTTAACTATGGCTACACCTTC. It codes for CASNTFNYGYTF.

The rearrangement uses TRBV28 and TRBJ2-7; D is unresolved. Germline V gene lookup returns CDR1 MDHEN and CDR2 SYDVKM. Trimming left V 7 bases short and J 0 bases short, with 7 bases between. This CDR3 region has 12 residues. The CDR3 spells CASMRGSYEQYF. The CDR3 DNA reads as TGTGCCAGCATGAGAGGCTCCTACGAGCAGTACTTC. Looking up the rest from reference TRBV28 and TRBJ2-7 gives the full variable domain: DVKVTQSSRYLVKRTGEKVFLECVQDMDHENMFWYRQDPGLGLRLIYFSYDVKMKEKGDIPEGYSVSREKKERFSLILESASTNQTSMYLCASMRGSYEQYFGPGTRLTVT.

The chain couples TRBV9 to TRBJ2-3; 12 bases align to TRBD2. CDR3 length: 15 amino acids. CDR1 SGDLS and CDR2 YYNGEE come from the germline V gene. The junction had 3 bases not matched to a gene; V was cut back by 2 bases and J by 5 bases. DNA of the CDR3: TGTGCCAGCAGCGTCGGACTAGCGGGAAGAGATACGCAGTATTTT. It codes for CASSVGLAGRDTQYF.